A single sample is the source of the 8 T cell receptor beta chains below, sequenced in a study of graft-versus-host responses after intestinal transplantation. Here immunoSEQ multiplex PCR was the method, and the copy in TCRdb shows in-frame clones only, minus some. This sample has about 57,000 clones, with around 90% found just once. Sequencing was performed on PBMCs, taken 26 days after transplant. These receptors all come from a human patient who received an intestinal transplant, so some T cells may come from the graft donor.

The chain links TRBV4-1 to TRBJ2-2; D ambiguous. Germline V gives CDR1 MGHRA, CDR2 YSYEKL. The V gene lost 0 bases and the J gene lost 3 bases, with 5 bases spanning the gap. The CDR3 length is 14 residues. CDR3 sequence: CASSQEQDTGELFF. In DNA, the CDR3 is TGCGCCAGCAGCCAAGAGCAGGACACCGGGGAGCTGTTTTTT.

J is TRBJ2-4 and V is TRBV19; TRBD2 aligns across 12 bases. In germline, CDR1 is LNHDA, CDR2 SQIVND (reference sequence). J was trimmed by 0 bases and V by 3 bases; bases with no gene match: 12. CDR3 length equals 20 residues. CDR3 protein: CASSIPPLAGGLGAKNIQYF. DNA for the CDR3: TGTGCCAGTAGTATCCCACCACTAGCGGGAGGCCTCGGAGCCAAAAACATTCAGTACTTC.

The chain links TRBV5-1 to TRBJ2-1; 8 positions agree with TRBD1. The CDR3 extends over 15 amino acids. Trimming cost V 5 bases and J 0 bases; bases outside gene matches: 4. Germline CDR1 is SGHRS and CDR2 is YFSETQ. The CDR3 loop is CASSGDRSSYNEQFF. In DNA, the CDR3 is TGCGCCAGCAGTGGGGACAGGAGCTCCTACAATGAGCAGTTCTTC.

The CDR3 region is CASGYSGGSSTDTQYF. Here the CDR3 DNA reads TGTGCCAGCGGCTATAGCGGGGGCTCTAGCACAGATACGCAGTATTTT. The V and J genes are TRBV27 and TRBJ2-3, with 9 nucleotides matching TRBD2. With 8 bases clipped from V and 0 bases from J, the junction kept 9 bases outside the gene matches. Germline loops: CDR1 MNHEY, CDR2 SMNVEV (reference sequence). CDR3 length equals 16 residues.

The gene calls are TRBV6-5 and TRBJ1-2, with D maybe TRBD1 (6 bases). There are 13 residues in the CDR3. The germline gives CDR1 MNHEY, CDR2 SVGAGI. Trimming removed 4 bases at V and 4 bases at J, with 10 bases between. The CDR3 region has the DNA TGTGCCAGCAGTTCCGGACAGATCTATGGCTACACCTTC. This gives the protein CASSSGQIYGYTF.

V usage is TRBV5-1 and J usage is TRBJ2-7, with D possibly matching TRBD1 (5 bases). This CDR3 contains 13 residues. CDR1 is SGHRS, CDR2 YFSETQ, per germline. V dropped 3 bases and J dropped 0 bases, with 7 bases sitting between them. CDR3 sequence: CASSSDISYEQYF. The CDR3 DNA follows: TGCGCCAGCAGCTCGGACATCTCCTACGAGCAGTACTTC.

V is TRBV30 and J is TRBJ2-7; D not certain. Trimming stripped 5 bases from V and 3 bases from J, with 14 bases between. The germline gives CDR1 GTSNPN, CDR2 SVGIG (reference sequence). The CDR3 extends over 13 amino acids. CDR3 nucleotides: TGTGCCTGGGGCTTGCGACTCGACTACGAGCAGTACTTC. Protein product: CAWGLRLDYEQYF.

The chain has TRBV13 and TRBJ1-1, with a possible D match to TRBD1 (6 bases). The CDR3 sequence is 14 residues long. V shed 3 bases and J shed 2 bases, with 10 bases lying between them. CDR1 and CDR2 (germline): PRHDT, FYEKMQ (reference sequence). The CDR3 nucleotides read TGTGCCAGCAGCTTGACAGGATCCAACACTGAAGCTTTCTTT. As protein: CASSLTGSNTEAFF.